Listed below are T cell receptor beta chains from one sample, sequenced in a study of T cells in Graves' hyperthyroidism and ophthalmopathy. In TCRdb, the multiplex PCR reads were re-called with MiXCR into one record per CDR3 protein. The sample contains 30,000 to 35,000 distinct CDR3 sequences, around half of which appear only once. Sequencing input: blood. The source is a woman aged 35 to 49 with Graves' ophthalmopathy. Both conserved end residues are trimmed from each CDR3.

v_call: TRBV2
cdr3_length: 12
j_call: TRBJ2-2
cdr3_aa: ASISDRGAGELF

v_call: TRBV29-1
cdr3_length: 11
j_call: TRBJ1-4
cdr3_aa: SVVARVNEKLF

v_call: TRBV15
cdr3_length: 15
j_call: TRBJ2-1
cdr3_aa: ATSSRDRGGRYNEQF

v_call: TRBV25-1
cdr3_length: 12
j_call: TRBJ2-1
cdr3_aa: ASSPQGPTNEQL

v_call: TRBV9
cdr3_length: 10
j_call: TRBJ2-2
cdr3_aa: ASSVAFGELF

v_call: TRBV7-6
cdr3_length: 11
j_call: TRBJ2-7
cdr3_aa: ASSSGPNYEQY

v_call: TRBV2
cdr3_length: 14
j_call: TRBJ2-2
cdr3_aa: ASSEGTSTNTGELF

v_call: TRBV15
cdr3_length: 12
j_call: TRBJ2-7
cdr3_aa: ATSSRDRDYEQY

v_call: TRBV10-1
cdr3_length: 11
j_call: TRBJ1-5
cdr3_aa: ASSESGNQPQH

v_call: TRBV6-5
cdr3_length: 12
j_call: TRBJ1-2
cdr3_aa: ASSYSSGIRGYT

v_call: TRBV5-1
cdr3_length: 12
j_call: TRBJ2-1
cdr3_aa: ASSLGTGGNEQF

v_call: TRBV2
cdr3_length: 12
j_call: TRBJ1-4
cdr3_aa: ASDSGTGGEKLF

v_call: TRBV20-1
cdr3_length: 6
j_call: TRBJ2-1
cdr3_aa: SARRQI

v_call: TRBV7-6
cdr3_length: 11
j_call: TRBJ2-5
cdr3_aa: ASSLVSGETQY

v_call: TRBV19
cdr3_length: 13
j_call: TRBJ2-3
cdr3_aa: ASSIGTGRTDTQY

v_call: TRBV7-2
cdr3_length: 11
j_call: TRBJ1-5
cdr3_aa: ASTPDSNQPQH

v_call: TRBV5-1
cdr3_length: 13
j_call: TRBJ1-2
cdr3_aa: ASSLVGTSGGAYT

v_call: TRBV7-9
cdr3_length: 12
j_call: TRBJ1-1
cdr3_aa: ASSQRYQGEGAF

v_call: TRBV5-4
cdr3_length: 13
j_call: TRBJ2-5
cdr3_aa: ASSLVGRAQETQY

v_call: TRBV11-1
cdr3_length: 17
j_call: TRBJ2-1
cdr3_aa: ASSSTGTSGRSSYNEQF

v_call: TRBV20-1
cdr3_length: 14
j_call: TRBJ1-5
cdr3_aa: SVEDRGVPTIWPQH

v_call: TRBV20-1
cdr3_length: 11
j_call: TRBJ1-1
cdr3_aa: SARTDGNTEAF

v_call: TRBV12-3/TRBV12-4
cdr3_length: 13
j_call: TRBJ2-3
cdr3_aa: ASSLQGAGTNEQY

v_call: TRBV7-9
cdr3_length: 13
j_call: TRBJ2-5
cdr3_aa: ASSLWDRAQETQY

v_call: TRBV14
cdr3_length: 13
j_call: TRBJ2-5
cdr3_aa: VSSPRRLARETQC

v_call: TRBV7-9
cdr3_length: 13
j_call: TRBJ2-1
cdr3_aa: ASSFRLDVDNEQF

v_call: TRBV10-3
cdr3_length: 14
j_call: TRBJ1-2
cdr3_aa: AISLGNEQFIYGYT

v_call: TRBV9
cdr3_length: 14
j_call: TRBJ2-7
cdr3_aa: ASSVGGTGGKNEQY

v_call: TRBV27
cdr3_length: 13
j_call: TRBJ2-6
cdr3_aa: ASSFGGMGANVLT

v_call: TRBV28
cdr3_length: 12
j_call: TRBJ1-2
cdr3_aa: ASSSLALPHGYT

v_call: TRBV12-3/TRBV12-4
cdr3_length: 13
j_call: TRBJ2-2
cdr3_aa: ASSGGTGTRYELF

v_call: TRBV5-6
cdr3_length: 11
j_call: TRBJ1-4
cdr3_aa: ASSSGFNEKLF

v_call: TRBV11-3
cdr3_length: 12
j_call: TRBJ2-7
cdr3_aa: ASSLGRLQYEQY

v_call: TRBV27
cdr3_length: 15
j_call: TRBJ2-2
cdr3_aa: ASSRDYFLANTGELF

v_call: TRBV20-1
cdr3_length: 10
j_call: TRBJ2-3
cdr3_aa: SAWRGTDTQY

v_call: TRBV9
cdr3_length: 10
j_call: TRBJ1-1
cdr3_aa: ASSAGETEAF

v_call: TRBV10-1
cdr3_length: 14
j_call: TRBJ2-1
cdr3_aa: ASSEGQPLTYNEQF

v_call: TRBV20-1
cdr3_length: 12
j_call: TRBJ2-3
cdr3_aa: SAPGGASTDTQY

v_call: TRBV11-2
cdr3_length: 13
j_call: TRBJ2-7
cdr3_aa: ASSPRSGTFYEQY

v_call: TRBV9
cdr3_length: 13
j_call: TRBJ1-5
cdr3_aa: ASSDLGANGETQH

v_call: TRBV11-2
cdr3_length: 13
j_call: TRBJ2-5
cdr3_aa: ASSLESLGKETQY

v_call: TRBV19
cdr3_length: 13
j_call: TRBJ2-7
cdr3_aa: ASSIGQGGSYEQY

v_call: TRBV7-9
cdr3_length: 11
j_call: TRBJ1-2
cdr3_aa: ASSQQGAVGYT

v_call: TRBV9
cdr3_length: 12
j_call: TRBJ2-2
cdr3_aa: ASSEGQNTGELF